One T cell receptor beta chain is described in this entry. Its recognized antigen is unknown. No base quality information exists; no much larger clone differs at one position. Libraries were prepared through the immunoSEQ multiplex PCR assay. TCRdb re-hosts the immuneACCESS table, in-frame sequences only. Its copies lack some clones; in the studies checked, an unresolved V gene accounts for under half of them, and the cause for the rest is not known. The sample table contains roughly 70,000 clones; only one count was recorded for around 87% of them. The ten largest clonotypes hold 40% of the sample. The data were taken from a study of radiotherapy plus CTLA-4 blockade in lung cancer (dated by TCRdb to the late 2010s). Looking at the study overall: Among enrolled patients, about 17% had an objective response and 31% reached disease control. Findings and caveats that apply to the study as a whole: The strongest predictors of response, as reported, were early dynamic changes in blood T cell clones along with a rise in serum interferon-beta after radiation. TCR clones derived from tumors expanded in peripheral blood after treatment with radiotherapy and ipilimumab.

Trimmed from V: 4 bases; trimmed from J: 5 bases; junction bases lacking a gene match: 8. The CDR3 starts with the cysteine, ends with the valine, and has 15 residues. This entry keeps only the CDR3 DNA: 45 bases, framed from base 1. Reading the germline V gene gives CDR1 MDHEN and CDR2 SYDVKM. The study tested focal radiation therapy combined with CTLA-4 blockade (ipilimumab) in patients with chemo-refractory metastatic non-small-cell lung cancer. The specimen was peripheral blood, collected from a patient treated with radiotherapy plus ipilimumab. The chain links TRBV28 with TRBJ2-7, with 10 bases matching TRBD1. The receptor comes from a human donor with non-small cell lung cancer that progressed on radiotherapy plus ipilimumab. CDR3 reads: CASSSRDRGTNEQYV. The nucleotide sequence reads as follows: TGTGCCAGCAGTTCCCGGGACAGGGGAACAAACGAGCAGTACGTC.